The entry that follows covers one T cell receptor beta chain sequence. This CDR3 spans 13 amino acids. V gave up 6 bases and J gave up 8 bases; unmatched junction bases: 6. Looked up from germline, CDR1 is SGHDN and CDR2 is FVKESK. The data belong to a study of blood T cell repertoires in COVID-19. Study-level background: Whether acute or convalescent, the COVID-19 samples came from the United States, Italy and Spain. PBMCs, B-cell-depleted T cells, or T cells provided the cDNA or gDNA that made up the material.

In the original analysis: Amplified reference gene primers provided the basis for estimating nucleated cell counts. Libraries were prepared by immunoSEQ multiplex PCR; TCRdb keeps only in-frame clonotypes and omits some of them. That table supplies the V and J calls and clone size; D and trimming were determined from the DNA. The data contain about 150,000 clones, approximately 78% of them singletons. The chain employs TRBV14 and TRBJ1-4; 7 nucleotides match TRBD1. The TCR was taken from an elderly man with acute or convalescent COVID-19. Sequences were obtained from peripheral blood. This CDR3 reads CASRAQGNEKLFF. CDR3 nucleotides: TGTGCCAGCAGGGCACAGGGGAACGAAAAACTGTTTTTT.